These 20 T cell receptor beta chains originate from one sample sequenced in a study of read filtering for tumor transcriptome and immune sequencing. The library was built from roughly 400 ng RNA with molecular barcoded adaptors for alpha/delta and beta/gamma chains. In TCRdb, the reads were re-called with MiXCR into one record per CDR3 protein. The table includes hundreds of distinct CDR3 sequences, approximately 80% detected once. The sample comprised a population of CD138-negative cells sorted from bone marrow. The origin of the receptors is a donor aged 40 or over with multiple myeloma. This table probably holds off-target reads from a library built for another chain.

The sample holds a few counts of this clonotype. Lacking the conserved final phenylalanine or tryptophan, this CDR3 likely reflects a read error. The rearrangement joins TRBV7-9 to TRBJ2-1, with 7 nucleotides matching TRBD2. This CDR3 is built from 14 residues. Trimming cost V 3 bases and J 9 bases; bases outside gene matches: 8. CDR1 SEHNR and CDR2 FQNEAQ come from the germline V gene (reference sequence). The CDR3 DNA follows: TGTGCCAGCAGCTTCGAGACTAGCCGAGGTGAGCAGTTCGTC. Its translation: CASSFETSRGEQFV.

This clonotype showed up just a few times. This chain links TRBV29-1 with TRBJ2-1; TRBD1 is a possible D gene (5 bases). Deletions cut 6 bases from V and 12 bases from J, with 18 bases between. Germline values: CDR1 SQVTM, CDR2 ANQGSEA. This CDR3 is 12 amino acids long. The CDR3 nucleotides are TGCAGCGTGGCCTTTGGGGCGGATCGGCAGTTCTTC. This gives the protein CSVAFGADRQFF.

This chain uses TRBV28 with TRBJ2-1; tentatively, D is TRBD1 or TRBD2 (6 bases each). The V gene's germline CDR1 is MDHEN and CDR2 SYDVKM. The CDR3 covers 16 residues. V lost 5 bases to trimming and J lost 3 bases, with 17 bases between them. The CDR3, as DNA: TGTGCCAGCAGTCCAGAGGGGGGACCTCACTACAATGAGCAGTTCTTC. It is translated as CASSPEGGPHYNEQFF. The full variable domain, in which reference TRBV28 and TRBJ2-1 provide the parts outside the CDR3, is DVKVTQSSRYLVKRTGEKVFLECVQDMDHENMFWYRQDPGLGLRLIYFSYDVKMKEKGDIPEGYSVSREKKERFSLILESASTNQTSMYLCASSPEGGPHYNEQFFGPGTRLTVL.

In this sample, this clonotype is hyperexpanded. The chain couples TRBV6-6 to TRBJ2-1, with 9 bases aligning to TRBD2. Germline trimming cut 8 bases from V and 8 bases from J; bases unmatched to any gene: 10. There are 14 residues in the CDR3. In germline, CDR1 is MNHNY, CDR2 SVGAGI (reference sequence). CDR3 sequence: CASVPSGNRDEQFF. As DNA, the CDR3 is TGTGCCAGCGTCCCTAGCGGGAACAGGGATGAGCAGTTCTTC.

CDR3 DNA: TGTGCCAGCAGCTTAGATCGGCCCCGGGGGGTCGGTACAGATACGCAGTATTTT. Translating gives CASSLDRPRGVGTDTQYF. The gene calls are TRBV11-3 and TRBJ2-3; 7 bases agree with TRBD2. With 0 bases clipped from V and 3 bases from J, the junction kept 12 bases outside the gene matches. CDR3 length: 18 residues. CDR1 and CDR2 from the germline V gene are SGHNT and YENEEA.

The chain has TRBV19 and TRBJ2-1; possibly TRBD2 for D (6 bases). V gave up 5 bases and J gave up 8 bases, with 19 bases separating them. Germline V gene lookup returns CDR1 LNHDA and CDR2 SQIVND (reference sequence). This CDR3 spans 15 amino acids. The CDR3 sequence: CASSVSGSSSDEQFF. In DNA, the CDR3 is TGTGCCAGTAGTGTATCCGGGAGTTCCTCCGATGAGCAGTTCTTC.

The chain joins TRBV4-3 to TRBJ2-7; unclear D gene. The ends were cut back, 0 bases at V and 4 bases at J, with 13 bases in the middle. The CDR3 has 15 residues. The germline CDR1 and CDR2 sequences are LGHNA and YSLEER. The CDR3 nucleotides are TGCGCCAGCAGCCAAGAAAGGAGCGAAACTTACGAGCAGTACTTC. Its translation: CASSQERSETYEQYF.

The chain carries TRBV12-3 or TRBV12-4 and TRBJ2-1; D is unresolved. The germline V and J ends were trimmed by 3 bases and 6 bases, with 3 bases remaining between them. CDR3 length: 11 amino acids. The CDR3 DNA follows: TGTGCCAGCAGTTTGGTCAATGAGCAGTTCTTC. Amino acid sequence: CASSLVNEQFF.

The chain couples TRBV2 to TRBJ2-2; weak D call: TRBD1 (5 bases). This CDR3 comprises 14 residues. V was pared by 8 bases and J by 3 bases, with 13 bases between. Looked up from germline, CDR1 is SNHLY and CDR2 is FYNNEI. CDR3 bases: TGTGCCAGCCAGGGCAGGCTTGACACCGGGGAGCTGTTTTTT. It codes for CASQGRLDTGELFF.

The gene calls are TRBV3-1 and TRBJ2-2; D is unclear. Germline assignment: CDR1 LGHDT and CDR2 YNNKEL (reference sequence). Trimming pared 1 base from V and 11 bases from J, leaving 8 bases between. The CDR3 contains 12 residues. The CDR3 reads CASSQGRVELFF. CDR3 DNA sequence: TGTGCCAGCAGCCAAGGAAGGGTAGAGCTGTTTTTT.

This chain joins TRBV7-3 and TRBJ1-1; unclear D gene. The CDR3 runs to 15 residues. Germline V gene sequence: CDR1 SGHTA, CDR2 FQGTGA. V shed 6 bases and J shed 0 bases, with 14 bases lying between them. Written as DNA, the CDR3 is TGTGCCAGCAGTCCCAGCGGGGTCATGAACACTGAAGCTTTCTTT. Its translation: CASSPSGVMNTEAFF.

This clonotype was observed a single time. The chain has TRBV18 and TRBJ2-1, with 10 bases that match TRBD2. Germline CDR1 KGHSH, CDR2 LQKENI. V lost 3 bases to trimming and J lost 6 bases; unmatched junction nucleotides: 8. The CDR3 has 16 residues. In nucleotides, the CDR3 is TGTGCCAGCTCACCCGCGAGCGGGAGGGCCCTCAATGAGCAGTTCTTC. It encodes CASSPASGRALNEQFF.

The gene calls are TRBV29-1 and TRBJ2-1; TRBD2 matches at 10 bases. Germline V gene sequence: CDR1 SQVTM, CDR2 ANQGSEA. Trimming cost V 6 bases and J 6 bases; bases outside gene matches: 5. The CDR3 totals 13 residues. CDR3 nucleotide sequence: TGCAGCGTCAAGCGGGAGGGCCTCAATGAGCAGTTCTTC. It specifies CSVKREGLNEQFF.

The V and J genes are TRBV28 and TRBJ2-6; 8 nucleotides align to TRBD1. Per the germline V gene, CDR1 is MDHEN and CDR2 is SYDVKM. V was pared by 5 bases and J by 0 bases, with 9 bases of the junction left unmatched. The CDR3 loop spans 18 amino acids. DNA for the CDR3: TGTGCCAGCAGTAACTACGGACAGGGAAGCTCTGGGGCCAACGTCCTGACTTTC. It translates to CASSNYGQGSSGANVLTF.

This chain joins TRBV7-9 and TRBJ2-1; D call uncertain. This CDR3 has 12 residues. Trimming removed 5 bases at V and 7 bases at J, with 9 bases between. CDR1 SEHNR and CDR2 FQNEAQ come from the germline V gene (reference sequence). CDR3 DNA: TGTGCCAGCAGCCGCAGCGCGAATGAGCAGTTCTTC. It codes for CASSRSANEQFF. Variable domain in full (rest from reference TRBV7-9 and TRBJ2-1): DTGVSQNPRHKITKRGQNVTFRCDPISEHNRLYWYRQTLGQGPEFLTYFQNEAQLEKSRLLSDRFSAERPKGSFSTLEIQRTEQGDSAMYLCASSRSANEQFFGPGTRLTVL.

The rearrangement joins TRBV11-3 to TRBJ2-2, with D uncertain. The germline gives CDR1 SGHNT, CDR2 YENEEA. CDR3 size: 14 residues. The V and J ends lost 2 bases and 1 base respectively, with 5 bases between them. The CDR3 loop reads CASSLIGNTGELFF. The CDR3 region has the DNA TGTGCCAGCAGCTTAATAGGGAACACCGGGGAGCTGTTTTTT.

The DNA of the CDR3 is TGTGCCAGCAGCTCCCGACTAGTGATGGGTAATGAGCAGTTCTTC. Translating gives CASSSRLVMGNEQFF. This chain links TRBV11-2 with TRBJ2-1; perhaps TRBD2 as D (6 bases). This CDR3 comprises 15 residues. V shed 4 bases and J shed 7 bases, with 17 bases lying between them. Germline CDR1 is SGHAT and CDR2 is FQNNGV.

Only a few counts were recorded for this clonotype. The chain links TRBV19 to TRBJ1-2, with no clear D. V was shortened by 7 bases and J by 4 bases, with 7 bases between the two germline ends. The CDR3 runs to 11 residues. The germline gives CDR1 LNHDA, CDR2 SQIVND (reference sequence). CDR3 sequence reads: CASTWGYGYTF. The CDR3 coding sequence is TGTGCCAGTACTTGGGGCTATGGCTACACCTTC.

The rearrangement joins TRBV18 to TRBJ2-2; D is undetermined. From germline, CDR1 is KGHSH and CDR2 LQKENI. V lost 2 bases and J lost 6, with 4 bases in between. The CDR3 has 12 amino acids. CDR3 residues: CASSPMAGELFF. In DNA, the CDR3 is TGTGCCAGCTCACCAATGGCCGGGGAGCTGTTTTTT.

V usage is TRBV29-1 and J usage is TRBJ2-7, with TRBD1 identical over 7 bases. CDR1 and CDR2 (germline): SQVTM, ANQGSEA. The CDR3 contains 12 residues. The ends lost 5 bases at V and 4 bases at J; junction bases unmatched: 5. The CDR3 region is CSVRTGDYEQYF. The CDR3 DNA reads TGCAGCGTTCGGACAGGTGATTACGAGCAGTACTTC.